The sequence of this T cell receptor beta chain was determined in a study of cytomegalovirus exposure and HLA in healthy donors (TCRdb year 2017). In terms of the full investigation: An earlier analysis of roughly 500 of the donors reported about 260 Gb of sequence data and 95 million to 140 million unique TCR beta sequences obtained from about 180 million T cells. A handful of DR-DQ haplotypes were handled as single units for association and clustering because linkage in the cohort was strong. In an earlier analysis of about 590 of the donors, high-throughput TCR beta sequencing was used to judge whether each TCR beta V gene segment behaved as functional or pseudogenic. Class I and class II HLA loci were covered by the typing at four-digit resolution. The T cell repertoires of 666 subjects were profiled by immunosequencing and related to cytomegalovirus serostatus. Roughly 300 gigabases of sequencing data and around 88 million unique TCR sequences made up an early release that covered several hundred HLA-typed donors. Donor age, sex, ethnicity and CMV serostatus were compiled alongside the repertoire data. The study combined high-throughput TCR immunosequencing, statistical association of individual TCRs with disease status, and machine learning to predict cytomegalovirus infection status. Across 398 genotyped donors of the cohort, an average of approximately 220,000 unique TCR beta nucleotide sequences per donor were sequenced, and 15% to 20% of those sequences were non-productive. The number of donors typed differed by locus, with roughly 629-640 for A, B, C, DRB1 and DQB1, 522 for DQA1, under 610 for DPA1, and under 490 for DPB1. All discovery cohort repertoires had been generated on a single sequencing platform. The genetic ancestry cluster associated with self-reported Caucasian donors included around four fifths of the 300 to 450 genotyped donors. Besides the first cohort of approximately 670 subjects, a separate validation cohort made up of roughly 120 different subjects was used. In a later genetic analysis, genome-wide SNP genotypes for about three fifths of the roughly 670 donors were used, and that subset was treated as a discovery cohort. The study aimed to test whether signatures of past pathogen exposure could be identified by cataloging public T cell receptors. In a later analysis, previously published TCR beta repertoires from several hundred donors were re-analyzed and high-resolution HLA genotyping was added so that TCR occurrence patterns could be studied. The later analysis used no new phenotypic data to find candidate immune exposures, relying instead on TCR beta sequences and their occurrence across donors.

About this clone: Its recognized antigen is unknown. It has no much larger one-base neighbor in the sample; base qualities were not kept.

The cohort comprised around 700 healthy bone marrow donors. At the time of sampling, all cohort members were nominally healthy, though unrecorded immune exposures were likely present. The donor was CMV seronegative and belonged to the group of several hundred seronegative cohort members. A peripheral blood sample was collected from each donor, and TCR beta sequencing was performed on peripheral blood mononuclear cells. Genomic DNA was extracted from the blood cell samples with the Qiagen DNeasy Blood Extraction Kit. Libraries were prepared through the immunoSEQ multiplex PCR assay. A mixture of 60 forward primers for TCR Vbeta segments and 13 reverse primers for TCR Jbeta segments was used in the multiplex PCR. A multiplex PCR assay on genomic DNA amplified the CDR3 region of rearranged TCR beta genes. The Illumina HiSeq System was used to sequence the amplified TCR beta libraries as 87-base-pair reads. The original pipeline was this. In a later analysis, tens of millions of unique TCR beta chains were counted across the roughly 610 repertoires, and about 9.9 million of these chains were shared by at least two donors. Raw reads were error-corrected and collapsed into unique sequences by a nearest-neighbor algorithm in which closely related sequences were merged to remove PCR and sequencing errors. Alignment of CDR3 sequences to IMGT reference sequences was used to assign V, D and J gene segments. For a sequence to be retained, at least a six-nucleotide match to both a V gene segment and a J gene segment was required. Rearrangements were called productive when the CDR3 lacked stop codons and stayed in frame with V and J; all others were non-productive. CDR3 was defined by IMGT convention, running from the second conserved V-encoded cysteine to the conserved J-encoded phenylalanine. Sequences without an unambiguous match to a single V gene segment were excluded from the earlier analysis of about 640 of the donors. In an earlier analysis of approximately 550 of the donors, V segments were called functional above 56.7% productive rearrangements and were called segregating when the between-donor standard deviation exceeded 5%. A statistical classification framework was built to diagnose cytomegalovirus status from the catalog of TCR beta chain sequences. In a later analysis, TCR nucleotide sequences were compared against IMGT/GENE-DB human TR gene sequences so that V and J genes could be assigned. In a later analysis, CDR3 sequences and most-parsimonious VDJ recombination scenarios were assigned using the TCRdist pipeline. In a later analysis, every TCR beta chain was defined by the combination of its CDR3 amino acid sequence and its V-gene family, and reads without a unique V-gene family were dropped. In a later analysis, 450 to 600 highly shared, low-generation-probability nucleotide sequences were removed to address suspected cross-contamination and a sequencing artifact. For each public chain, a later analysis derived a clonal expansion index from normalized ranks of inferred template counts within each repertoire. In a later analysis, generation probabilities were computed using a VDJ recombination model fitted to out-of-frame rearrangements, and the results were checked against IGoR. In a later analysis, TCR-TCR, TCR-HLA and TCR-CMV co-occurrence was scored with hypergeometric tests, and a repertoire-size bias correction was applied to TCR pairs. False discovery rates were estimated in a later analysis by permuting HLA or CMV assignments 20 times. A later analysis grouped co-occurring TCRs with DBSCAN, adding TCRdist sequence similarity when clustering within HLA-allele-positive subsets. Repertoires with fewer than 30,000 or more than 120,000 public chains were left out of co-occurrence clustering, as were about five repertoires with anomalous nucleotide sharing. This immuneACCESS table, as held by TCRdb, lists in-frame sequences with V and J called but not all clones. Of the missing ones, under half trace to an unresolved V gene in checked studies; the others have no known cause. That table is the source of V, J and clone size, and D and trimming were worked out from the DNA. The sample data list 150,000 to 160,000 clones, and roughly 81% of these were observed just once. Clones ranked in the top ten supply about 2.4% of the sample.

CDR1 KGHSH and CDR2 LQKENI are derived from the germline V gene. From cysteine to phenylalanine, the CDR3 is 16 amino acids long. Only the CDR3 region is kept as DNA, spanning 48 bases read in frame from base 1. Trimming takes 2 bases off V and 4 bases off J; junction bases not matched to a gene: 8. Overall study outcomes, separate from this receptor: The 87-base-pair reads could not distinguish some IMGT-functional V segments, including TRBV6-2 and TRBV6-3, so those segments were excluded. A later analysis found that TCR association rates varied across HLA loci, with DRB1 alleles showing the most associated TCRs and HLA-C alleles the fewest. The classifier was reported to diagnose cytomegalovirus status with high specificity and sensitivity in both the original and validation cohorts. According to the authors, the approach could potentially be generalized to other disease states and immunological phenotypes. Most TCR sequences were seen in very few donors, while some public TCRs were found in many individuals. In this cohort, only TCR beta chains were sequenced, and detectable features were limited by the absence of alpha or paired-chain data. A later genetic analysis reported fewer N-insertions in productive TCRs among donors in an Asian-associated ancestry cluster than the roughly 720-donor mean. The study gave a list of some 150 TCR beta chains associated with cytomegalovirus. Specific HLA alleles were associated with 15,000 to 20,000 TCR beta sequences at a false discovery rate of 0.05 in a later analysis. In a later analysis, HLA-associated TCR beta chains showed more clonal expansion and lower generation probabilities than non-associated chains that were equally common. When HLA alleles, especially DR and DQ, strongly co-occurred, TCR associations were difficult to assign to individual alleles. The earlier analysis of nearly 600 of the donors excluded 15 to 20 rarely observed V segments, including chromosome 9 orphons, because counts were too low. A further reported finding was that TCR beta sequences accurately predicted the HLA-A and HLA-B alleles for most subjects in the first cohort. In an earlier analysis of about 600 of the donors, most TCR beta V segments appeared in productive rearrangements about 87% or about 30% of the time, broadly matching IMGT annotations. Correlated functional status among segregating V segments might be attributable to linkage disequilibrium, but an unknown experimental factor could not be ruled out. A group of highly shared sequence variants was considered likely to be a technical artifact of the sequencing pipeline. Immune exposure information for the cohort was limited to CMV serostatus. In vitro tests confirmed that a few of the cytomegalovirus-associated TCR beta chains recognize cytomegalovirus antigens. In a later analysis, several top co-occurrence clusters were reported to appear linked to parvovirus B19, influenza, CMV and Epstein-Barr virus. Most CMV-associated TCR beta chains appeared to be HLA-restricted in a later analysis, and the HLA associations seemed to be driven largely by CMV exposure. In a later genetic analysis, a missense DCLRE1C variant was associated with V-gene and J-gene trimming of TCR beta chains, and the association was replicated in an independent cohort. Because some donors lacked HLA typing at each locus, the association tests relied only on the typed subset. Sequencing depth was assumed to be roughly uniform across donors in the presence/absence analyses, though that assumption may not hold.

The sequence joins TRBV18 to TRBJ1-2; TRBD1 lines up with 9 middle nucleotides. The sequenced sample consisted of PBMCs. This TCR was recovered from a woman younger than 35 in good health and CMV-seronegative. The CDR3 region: CASSPSTGGEGYGYTF. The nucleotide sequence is TGTGCCAGCTCACCAAGCACAGGGGGCGAGGGCTATGGCTACACCTTC.